The clone carrying this T cell receptor beta chain turned up a few times. Its antigen remains unknown. The data were obtained in a study of sequential checkpoint blockade in melanoma. Study in general: TCRbeta immunosequencing was performed on DNA from around 96 pretreatment melanoma tumor samples. Points from the study as a whole: Clinical benefit was about 30 times likelier when tumor T-cell fraction and clonality increased.

As to treatment: randomized to nivolumab then ipilimumab (arm A) or the reverse (arm B). The CDR3 is 17 residues long. Trimming pared 0 bases from V and 4 bases from J, leaving 18 bases between. Per germline, CDR1 MNHGY and CDR2 SAAAGT. The method was immunoSEQ multiplex PCR; TCRdb's version includes in-frame clones alone and lacks a portion of them. The sample yields a few thousand clones, under 40% seen once. V is TRBV6-8 and J is TRBJ1-1; maybe TRBD1 (5 bases). This sequence originates from a human donor with melanoma. Sequenced here: tumor tissue (inferred from file names), sampled from a patient given nivolumab and ipilimumab in sequence. In nucleotides, the CDR3 is TGTGCCAGCAGTTACTCGTTTCCTCAGGGTGGTAGCACTGAAGCTTTCTTT. It is translated as CASSYSFPQGGSTEAFF.